Below are 28 T cell receptor beta chains sequenced from a single sample in a study of cytomegalovirus exposure and HLA in healthy donors. It was with 60 Vbeta and 13 Jbeta primers that the PCR ran. Profiling relied on immunoSEQ multiplex PCR, and the TCRdb table lists in-frame clones only, not all of them. In the table there are 200,000 to 250,000 clones, 79% of which are singletons. The sequenced sample was PBMCs. These receptors were collected from a man aged 45-65 years in good health and CMV-seronegative.

This clone has only a few counts. V is TRBV27 and J is TRBJ1-5; D perhaps matches TRBD1 (6 bases). The CDR3 sequence is 13 residues long. Looked up from germline, CDR1 is MNHEY and CDR2 is SMNVEV (reference sequence). V was clipped by 4 bases and J by 6 bases, with 10 bases between them. The CDR3 bases are TGTGCCAGCAGTTCCCTCAGGGGTCAGCCCCAGCATTTT. It yields the protein CASSSLRGQPQHF.

This clone showed up just once. This chain links TRBV7-9 with TRBJ2-7, with 7 bases aligning to TRBD1. Germline V gene sequence: CDR1 SEHNR, CDR2 FQNEAQ (reference sequence). The CDR3 totals 15 residues. The V segment lost 0 bases and the J segment 3 bases; nucleotides outside the gene matches: 5. The CDR3 reads CASSLALGQFYEQYF. The CDR3 bases are TGTGCCAGCAGCTTAGCGCTGGGACAGTTCTACGAGCAGTACTTC. Full variable domain (rest looked up from reference TRBV7-9 and TRBJ2-7): DTGVSQNPRHKITKRGQNVTFRCDPISEHNRLYWYRQTLGQGPEFLTYFQNEAQLEKSRLLSDRFSAERPKGSFSTLEIQRTEQGDSAMYLCASSLALGQFYEQYFGPGTRLTVT.

This clone came up a few times. This CDR3 is also generated by other DNA sequences in the sample. The V call is TRBV10-1, the J call TRBJ1-2, with 9 positions matching TRBD1. Per germline, CDR1 WNHNN and CDR2 SYGVQD (reference sequence). The CDR3 loop spans 15 amino acids. The V gene end was trimmed by 6 bases and the J gene end by 3 bases; junction bases not matched to a gene: 8. In DNA form, the CDR3 reads TGCGCCAGCAGGGCCCTAACAGGGGGCGACTATGGCTACACCTTC. It is translated as CASRALTGGDYGYTF.

This clone turned up a few times. The chain combines TRBV30 with TRBJ1-2; D may be TRBD1 (6 bases). Germline CDR1 reads GTSNPN; CDR2 reads SVGIG (reference sequence). V lost 1 base, J lost 0 bases, and 12 bases lay in between. The CDR3 runs 15 residues. DNA for the CDR3: TGTGCCTGGAGTGAACAGGGCTTATCTAACTATGGCTACACCTTC. It specifies CAWSEQGLSNYGYTF.

This chain uses TRBV19 with TRBJ1-2, with D maybe TRBD1 (6 bases). CDR3 size: 14 residues. Trimming stripped 1 base from V and 4 bases from J, with 10 bases between. Germline CDR1 reads LNHDA; CDR2 reads SQIVND (reference sequence). The CDR3 coding sequence is TGTGCCAGTAGTATAGGGGGGCGCGGCTATGGCTACACCTTC. Amino acid sequence: CASSIGGRGYGYTF.

The rearrangement links TRBV2 to TRBJ2-3; TRBD1 aligns across 7 bases. The germline CDR1 and CDR2 sequences are SNHLY and FYNNEI. This CDR3 spans 14 amino acids. V was clipped by 4 bases and J by 0 bases; unmatched bases: 1. CDR3 DNA sequence: TGTGCCAGCAGTGGACAGGGTAGCACAGATACGCAGTATTTT. It encodes CASSGQGSTDTQYF.

This clone has only one observation. J is TRBJ2-7 and V is TRBV9, with a possible D match to TRBD2 (5 bases). The germline gives CDR1 SGDLS, CDR2 YYNGEE. Trimming left V 3 bases short and J 7 bases short, with 11 bases between. The CDR3 has 12 amino acids. The DNA for the CDR3 is TGTGCCAGCAGCGCCCGCCCGGGGGAGCAGTACTTC. Translation: CASSARPGEQYF.

V usage is TRBV7-9 and J usage is TRBJ2-2; 12 bases line up with TRBD2. V trimming: 5 bases; J trimming: 6 bases; junction bases outside the gene matches: 4. The germline gives CDR1 SEHNR, CDR2 FQNEAQ (reference sequence). The length of the CDR3 is 15 residues. CDR3 DNA sequence: TGTGCCAGCAGCCGACTAGCGGGAGTACCCGGGGAGCTGTTTTTT. Its protein product is CASSRLAGVPGELFF.

This clone was recorded only once. The V call is TRBV5-6, the J call TRBJ2-4; D is perhaps TRBD1 (6 bases). The V end lost 4 bases, the J end lost 2 bases, and 13 bases lay between the germline ends. The germline V gene has CDR1 SGHDT and CDR2 YYEEEE. The CDR3 is made up of 15 amino acids. The CDR3 spells CASSPATGSKNIQYF. CDR3 nucleotides: TGTGCCAGCAGCCCGGCCACAGGGTCCAAAAACATTCAGTACTTC.

The chain carries TRBV18 and TRBJ1-4, with D unresolved. The CDR3 has 13 residues. Germline values: CDR1 KGHSH, CDR2 LQKENI. Trimming shortened V by 3 bases and J by 8 bases, and 10 bases separated the two germline ends. CDR3 coding DNA: TGTGCCAGCTCACCCCGGGGAAACGAAAAACTGTTTTTT. It translates to CASSPRGNEKLFF.

The CDR3 DNA is TGTGCCAGTAGTCCAAACAGGGGGCTCGACTATGGCTACACCTTC. Its translation is CASSPNRGLDYGYTF. This chain connects TRBV19 to TRBJ1-2; 9 nucleotides match TRBD1. Trimming took 5 bases from V and 3 from J; bases not matched to a gene: 7. The CDR3 covers 15 residues. CDR1 is LNHDA and CDR2 is SQIVND in the germline V gene (reference sequence).

J is TRBJ1-1 and V is TRBV11-2; 8 bases align to TRBD1. The CDR3 is made up of 17 amino acids. Germline CDR1 SGHAT, CDR2 FQNNGV. V shed 1 base, J shed 0 bases, and the junction held 7 bases outside the gene matches. The chain's CDR3 is CASSLAQGASVNTEAFF. Here the CDR3 DNA reads TGTGCCAGCAGCTTAGCGCAGGGGGCGTCTGTGAACACTGAAGCTTTCTTT. Based on the CDR3 plus reference TRBV11-2 and TRBJ1-1, the full variable domain is EAGVAQSPRYKIIEKRQSVAFWCNPISGHATLYWYQQILGQGPKLLIQFQNNGVVDDSQLPKDRFSAERLKGVDSTLKIQPAKLEDSAVYLCASSLAQGASVNTEAFFGQGTRLTVV.

The chain is built from TRBV25-1 and TRBJ1-5; 10 bases fit TRBD1. Per germline, CDR1 MGHDK and CDR2 SYGVNS. This CDR3 comprises 15 residues. Trimming took 4 bases from V and 2 from J; bases not matched to a gene: 2. CDR3: CASSGDRGGNQPQHF. As DNA, the CDR3 is TGTGCCAGCAGTGGGGACAGGGGCGGCAATCAGCCCCAGCATTTT.

As concerns this clone: This sample includes further DNA sequences coding for the same CDR3. The V call is TRBV28, the J call TRBJ2-7; D may be TRBD1 (7 bases). Trimming removed 3 bases at V and 2 bases at J, with 11 bases between. Germline V CDR1 and CDR2: MDHEN, SYDVKM. This CDR3 is built from 14 residues. The CDR3 region has the DNA TGTGCCAGCAGTTTGGCGGGACAGACCTACGAGCAGTACTTC. Translated, it gives CASSLAGQTYEQYF.

V is TRBV6-5 and J is TRBJ2-7; the D gene is possibly TRBD1 (6 bases). CDR1 is MNHEY and CDR2 is SVGAGI in the germline V gene. Between the trimmed V and J ends, which lost 6 bases and 0 bases, there was a span of 15 bases. This CDR3 contains 15 residues. The CDR3 region has the DNA TGTGCCAGCAGATCCGACAGGATCGCCTCCTACGAGCAGTACTTC. It yields the protein CASRSDRIASYEQYF.

CDR3 loop: CASSLPSSGRIQETQYF. CDR3 sequence (DNA): TGTGCCAGCAGTTTGCCCTCTAGCGGGAGGATCCAAGAGACCCAGTACTTC. V is TRBV28 and J is TRBJ2-5, with TRBD2 matching 11 bases. The CDR3 runs 17 residues. After removal of 3 bases from V and 1 base from J, the junction contained 7 bases not matched to a gene. From germline, CDR1 is MDHEN and CDR2 SYDVKM.

This chain connects TRBV7-2 to TRBJ2-7; D remains ambiguous. The CDR3 runs to 11 residues. Germline CDR1 reads SGHTA; CDR2 reads FQGNSA. Trimming took off 5 bases at V and 1 base at J, with 3 bases between the two ends. CDR3: CASSVSYEQYF. The CDR3 bases are TGTGCCAGCAGCGTATCCTACGAGCAGTACTTC.

V and J are TRBV28 and TRBJ1-5; maybe TRBD1 (5 bases). This CDR3 has 16 residues. CDR1 MDHEN and CDR2 SYDVKM come from the germline V gene. The V gene lost 2 bases and the J gene lost 7 bases, with 18 bases spanning the gap. CDR3 bases: TGTGCCAGCAGTTTAAGGGGAGGGCGGAGAGGGCAGCCCCAGCATTTT. Encoded protein: CASSLRGGRRGQPQHF.

This chain uses TRBV7-9 with TRBJ2-1, with 8 nucleotides matching TRBD2. The CDR3 loop spans 14 amino acids. V was pared by 1 base and J by 10 bases, with 6 bases of the junction left unmatched. Germline CDR1 and CDR2: SEHNR and FQNEAQ (reference sequence). The CDR3 nucleotides are TGTGCCAGCAGCTTAGTCGGGGGGGTTTGGGAGCAGTTCTTC. Translating it yields CASSLVGGVWEQFF.

The chain uses TRBV29-1 and TRBJ1-2, with TRBD1 identical over 7 bases. The CDR3 has 12 amino acids. CDR1 is SQVTM, CDR2 ANQGSEA, per germline. V lost 7 bases and J lost 6; bases outside the gene matches: 8. DNA of the CDR3: TGCAGCGGCCGCGGGACAGCTCATGGCTACACCTTC. It codes for CSGRGTAHGYTF.

The gene calls are TRBV7-6 and TRBJ2-1, with 7 bases matching TRBD1. The V segment lost 5 bases and the J segment 8 bases; nucleotides outside the gene matches: 6. Per germline, CDR1 SGHVS and CDR2 FNYEAQ. The CDR3 length is 13 residues. CDR3 nucleotides: TGTGCCAGCAGCAGAGGGACAGCCTATGAGCAGTTCTTC. Protein sequence: CASSRGTAYEQFF.

This clone has just a few counts. The CDR3 coding sequence is TGTGCCAGCCAGGGACTAGCGGGACGCGAGCAGTACTTC. Translated, it gives CASQGLAGREQYF. J is TRBJ2-7 and V is TRBV6-5; 13 nucleotides agree with TRBD2. V was pared by 8 bases and J by 6 bases, with 4 bases of the junction left unmatched. The germline gives CDR1 MNHEY, CDR2 SVGAGI. The CDR3 extends over 13 amino acids.

In DNA, the CDR3 is TGCGCCAGCAGCTTCGGACTAGCGGGAGTCTCTGAGCAGTTCTTC. Translating gives CASSFGLAGVSEQFF. This chain links TRBV5-1 with TRBJ2-1, with 13 positions matching TRBD2. With V trimmed by 2 bases and J by 9 bases, 5 bases remained unmatched. Germline V gene sequence: CDR1 SGHRS, CDR2 YFSETQ. CDR3 length: 15 amino acids. The whole variable domain, filled in from reference TRBV5-1 and TRBJ2-1, reads KAGVTQTPRYLIKTRGQQVTLSCSPISGHRSVSWYQQTPGQGLQFLFEYFSETQRNKGNFPGRFSGRQFSNSRSEMNVSTLELGDSALYLCASSFGLAGVSEQFFGPGTRLTVL.

The rearrangement uses TRBV9 and TRBJ1-2, with D possibly being TRBD1 (5 bases). The CDR3 runs to 15 residues. From germline, CDR1 is SGDLS and CDR2 YYNGEE. The ends were cut back, 3 bases at V and 6 bases at J, with 18 bases in the middle. The CDR3 is CASSAIYQGTNGYTF. The CDR3 coding sequence is TGTGCCAGCAGCGCCATCTACCAGGGTACAAATGGCTACACCTTC.

The V call is TRBV7-9, the J call TRBJ2-3; no clear D gene. CDR3 length equals 12 residues. Germline V gives CDR1 SEHNR, CDR2 FQNEAQ (reference sequence). Trimming shortened V by 2 bases and J by 9 bases, and 9 bases separated the two germline ends. The CDR3 sequence: CASSLNRETQYF. As DNA, the CDR3 is TGTGCCAGCAGCTTAAATCGAGAGACGCAGTATTTT.

The chain combines TRBV2 with TRBJ1-5, with D tentatively TRBD1 (5 bases). This CDR3 region has 13 residues. The V end was cut by 7 bases, the J end by 6 bases, with 13 bases between. Germline CDR1 SNHLY, CDR2 FYNNEI. The CDR3 DNA reads as TGTGCCAGCACGGCGGGGACGCGTCAGCCCCAGCATTTT. Translating gives CASTAGTRQPQHF.

The chain recombines TRBV6-1 with TRBJ2-7; a weak D match, TRBD2 (5 bases). CDR3 length equals 12 residues. CDR1 and CDR2 (germline): MNHNS, SASEGT. Trimming cost V 11 bases and J 2 bases, with 13 bases left between them. The CDR3 loop is CAATRDAYEQYF. CDR3 bases: TGTGCCGCTACCCGGGATGCCTACGAGCAGTACTTC.

The chain links TRBV4-2 to TRBJ2-1; 10 bases are shared with TRBD2. The germline V gene has CDR1 LGHNA and CDR2 YNFKEQ. Trimming took 5 bases from V and 5 from J; bases not matched to a gene: 3. The CDR3 has 14 residues. The DNA for the CDR3 is TGTGCCAGCAGCAGAGCGGGGGGGGACAATGAGCAGTTCTTC. Translating it yields CASSRAGGDNEQFF.